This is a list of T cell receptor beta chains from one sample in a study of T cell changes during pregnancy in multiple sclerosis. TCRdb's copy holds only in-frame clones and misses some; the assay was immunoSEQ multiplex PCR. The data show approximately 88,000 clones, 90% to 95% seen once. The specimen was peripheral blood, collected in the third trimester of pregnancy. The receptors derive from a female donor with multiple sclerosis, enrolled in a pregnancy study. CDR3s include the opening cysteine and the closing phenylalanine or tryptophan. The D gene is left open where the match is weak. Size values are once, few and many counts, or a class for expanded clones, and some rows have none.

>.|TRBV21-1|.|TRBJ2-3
CASSKAGSVEAGERTDTQYF
TGTGCCAGCAGCAAAGCGGGTTCGGTCGAAGCGGGGGAACGCACAGATACGCAGTATTTT
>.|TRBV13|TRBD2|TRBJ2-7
CASSQRGTSGGSSYEQYF
TGTGCCAGCAGCCAAAGAGGGACTAGCGGAGGAAGCTCCTACGAGCAGTACTTC
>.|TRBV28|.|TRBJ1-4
CASSLFRFAPSEKLFF
TGTGCCAGCAGTTTATTCAGGTTCGCGCCCTCTGAAAAACTGTTTTTT
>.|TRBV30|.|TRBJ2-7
CAWTRAKSSYEQYF
TGTGCCTGGACACGAGCGAAAAGCTCCTACGAGCAGTACTTC
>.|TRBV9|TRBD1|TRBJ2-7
CASSPRTGGIHEQYF
TGTGCCAGCAGCCCCAGGACAGGGGGGATCCACGAGCAGTACTTC
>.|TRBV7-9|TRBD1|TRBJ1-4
CASSQGQTNEKLFF
TGTGCCAGCAGCCAGGGACAGACTAATGAAAAACTGTTTTTT
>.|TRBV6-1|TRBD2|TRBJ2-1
CASSDAFSGPYNEQFF
TGTGCCAGCAGTGACGCATTTAGCGGGCCTTACAATGAGCAGTTCTTC
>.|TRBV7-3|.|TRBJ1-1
CASSPTPGLEAFF
TGTGCCAGCAGCCCTACGCCGGGACTGGAAGCTTTCTTT
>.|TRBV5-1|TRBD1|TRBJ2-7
CASSSVQGAYEQYF
TGCGCCAGCAGCTCTGTACAGGGGGCCTACGAGCAGTACTTC
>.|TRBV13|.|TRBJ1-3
CASSTLVGGGPGNTIYF
TGTGCCAGCAGCACCTTAGTCGGGGGTGGACCTGGAAACACCATATATTTT
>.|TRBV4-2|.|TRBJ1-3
CASSQDQGQSGNTIYF
TGTGCCAGCAGCCAAGACCAGGGGCAAAGTGGAAACACCATATATTTT
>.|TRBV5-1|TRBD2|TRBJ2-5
CASSIRGLAGGETQYF
TGCGCCAGCAGCATCCGGGGACTAGCGGGAGGGGAGACCCAGTACTTC
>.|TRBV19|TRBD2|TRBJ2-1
CASSSQTLAAPYNEQFF
TGTGCCAGTAGTTCTCAAACACTAGCGGCCCCCTACAATGAGCAGTTCTTC
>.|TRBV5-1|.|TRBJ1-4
CASSLDPDREKLFF
TGCGCCAGCAGCTTGGACCCTGACAGAGAAAAACTGTTTTTT
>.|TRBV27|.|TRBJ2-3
CASSGRLGGTDTQYF
TGTGCCAGCAGTGGCAGACTAGGTGGCACAGATACGCAGTATTTT
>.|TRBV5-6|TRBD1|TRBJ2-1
CASRPTGGRNEQFF
TGTGCCAGCAGGCCAACAGGGGGCAGAAATGAGCAGTTCTTC
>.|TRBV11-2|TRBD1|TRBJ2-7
CASSLGQGGSYEQYF
TGTGCCAGCAGCTTAGGACAGGGGGGATCCTACGAGCAGTACTTC
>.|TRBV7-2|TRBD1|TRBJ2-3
CASSRGQGTDTQYF
TGTGCCAGCAGCCGAGGACAGGGGACAGATACGCAGTATTTT
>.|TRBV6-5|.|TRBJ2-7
CASSYGGRPYEQYF
TGTGCCAGCAGTTACGGCGGTCGGCCCTACGAGCAGTACTTC
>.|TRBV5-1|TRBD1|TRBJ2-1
CASSSTGGFNEQFF
TGCGCCAGCAGCTCGACAGGGGGGTTCAATGAGCAGTTCTTC
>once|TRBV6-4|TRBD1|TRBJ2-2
CASSDSQGATGELFF
TGTGCCAGCAGTGACTCGCAGGGGGCAACCGGGGAGCTGTTTTTT
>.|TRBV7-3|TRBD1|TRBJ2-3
CASSRQGSGSTDTQYF
TGTGCCAGCAGCCGACAGGGCAGTGGGAGCACAGATACGCAGTATTTT
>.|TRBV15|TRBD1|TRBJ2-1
CATSRETGGSSLQFF
TGTGCCACCAGCAGAGAGACAGGGGGAAGCTCTTTACAGTTCTTC
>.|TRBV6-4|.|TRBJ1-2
CASSREADNSYGYTF
TGTGCCAGCAGTCGGGAGGCCGACAATTCCTATGGCTACACCTTC
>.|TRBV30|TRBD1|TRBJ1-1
CAWSVGGYTEAFF
TGTGCCTGGAGTGTAGGGGGCTACACTGAAGCTTTCTTT
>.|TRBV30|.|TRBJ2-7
CAWSQGDSYEQYF
TGTGCCTGGAGCCAGGGTGACTCCTACGAGCAGTACTTC
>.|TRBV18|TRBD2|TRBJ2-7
CASSPLGTSGYVTYEQYF
TGTGCCAGCTCACCCCTCGGGACTAGCGGGTACGTTACCTACGAGCAGTACTTC
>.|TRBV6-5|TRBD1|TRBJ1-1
CASRRQGKSEAFF
TGTGCCAGCAGAAGACAGGGAAAGTCGGAAGCTTTCTTT
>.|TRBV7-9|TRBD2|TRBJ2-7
CASSPSGISSYEQYF
TGTGCCAGCAGCCCGAGCGGGATCAGTTCCTACGAGCAGTACTTC
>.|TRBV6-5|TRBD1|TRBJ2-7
CASSYRDSTYEQYF
TGTGCCAGCAGTTACCGGGACAGCACCTACGAGCAGTACTTC
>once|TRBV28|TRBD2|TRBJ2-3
CASRTSQTSAGDTQYF
TGTGCCAGCAGAACCTCACAGACTAGCGCCGGAGATACGCAGTATTTT
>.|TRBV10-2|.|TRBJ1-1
CASSTGSGTEAFF
TGCGCCAGCTCGACAGGCAGTGGCACTGAAGCTTTCTTT
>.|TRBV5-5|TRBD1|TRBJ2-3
CASSLGGTGGTDTQYF
TGTGCCAGCAGCTTGGGGGGGACAGGGGGCACAGATACGCAGTATTTT
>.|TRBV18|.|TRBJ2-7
CASSPTHPAYEQYF
TGTGCCAGCTCACCAACCCACCCAGCCTACGAGCAGTACTTC
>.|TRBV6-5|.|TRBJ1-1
CASSSPSGGSFSEAFF
TGTGCCAGCAGTTCCCCATCGGGGGGGTCTTTCTCTGAAGCTTTCTTT
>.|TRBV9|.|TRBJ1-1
CASSVEGVSTEAFF
TGTGCCAGCAGCGTAGAGGGGGTGAGCACTGAAGCTTTCTTT
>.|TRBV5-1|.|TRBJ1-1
CASSLDPGGTEAFF
TGCGCCAGCAGCTTGGATCCGGGTGGCACTGAAGCTTTCTTT
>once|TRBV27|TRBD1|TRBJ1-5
CASSPGTGIQPQHF
TGTGCCAGCAGTCCCGGGACAGGGATACAGCCCCAGCATTTT
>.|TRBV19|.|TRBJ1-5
CASSIMDSRNQPQHF
TGTGCCAGTAGTATTATGGACAGCCGCAATCAGCCCCAGCATTTT
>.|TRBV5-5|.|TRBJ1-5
CASSSTLFRDMSGNQPQHF
TGTGCCAGCAGCTCAACACTGTTCAGGGACATGTCGGGCAATCAGCCCCAGCATTTT
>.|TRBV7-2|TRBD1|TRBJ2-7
CASSPGDRFPYEQYF
TGTGCCAGCAGCCCCGGGGACAGATTTCCTTACGAGCAGTACTTC
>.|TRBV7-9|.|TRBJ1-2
CASSSGRGAYGYTF
TGTGCCAGCAGCTCCGGGAGGGGGGCGTATGGCTACACCTTC
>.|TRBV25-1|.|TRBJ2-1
CASSAGPGQKFF
TGTGCCAGCAGTGCAGGACCGGGACAAAAGTTCTTC
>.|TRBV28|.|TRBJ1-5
CASGNAGGQPQHF
TGTGCCAGCGGAAACGCGGGCGGGCAGCCCCAGCATTTT
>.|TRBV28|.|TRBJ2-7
CASSLGQPYEQYF
TGTGCCAGCAGTTTAGGACAGCCCTACGAGCAGTACTTC
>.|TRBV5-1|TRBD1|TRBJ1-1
CASTSGQGWAEAFF
TGCGCCAGCACCTCCGGACAGGGGTGGGCTGAAGCTTTCTTT
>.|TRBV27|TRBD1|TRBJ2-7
CASSLTGTVYEQYF
TGTGCCAGCAGTCTGACAGGGACCGTCTACGAGCAGTACTTC
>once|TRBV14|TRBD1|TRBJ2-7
CASSPRQGPRSYEQYF
TGTGCCAGCAGCCCCCGACAGGGCCCGAGGTCCTACGAGCAGTACTTC
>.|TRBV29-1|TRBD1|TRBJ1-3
CSVPGQPGNTIYF
TGCAGCGTTCCGGGACAGCCTGGAAACACCATATATTTT
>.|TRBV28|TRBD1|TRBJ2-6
CASGPGQLSAGANVLTF
TGTGCCAGTGGCCCGGGACAGCTCTCGGCTGGGGCCAACGTCCTGACTTTC
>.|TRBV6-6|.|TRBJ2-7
CASSYSRGGEQYF
TGTGCCAGCAGTTACTCGAGGGGAGGCGAGCAGTACTTC